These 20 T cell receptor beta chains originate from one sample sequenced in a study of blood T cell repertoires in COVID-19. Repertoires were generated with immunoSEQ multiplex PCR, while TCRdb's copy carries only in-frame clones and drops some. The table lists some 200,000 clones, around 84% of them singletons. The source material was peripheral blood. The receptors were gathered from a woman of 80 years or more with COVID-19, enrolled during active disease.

CDR3 DNA sequence: TGTGCCAGCAGCGCCTTAGCGGGAGGTTTAGAGACCCAGTACTTC. Amino acids: CASSALAGGLETQYF. The V gene is TRBV9, the J gene TRBJ2-5; 10 bases fit TRBD2. V dropped 3 bases and J dropped 4; count of bases not matched to a gene: 6. The CDR3 sequence is 15 residues long. Germline V CDR1 and CDR2: SGDLS, YYNGEE.

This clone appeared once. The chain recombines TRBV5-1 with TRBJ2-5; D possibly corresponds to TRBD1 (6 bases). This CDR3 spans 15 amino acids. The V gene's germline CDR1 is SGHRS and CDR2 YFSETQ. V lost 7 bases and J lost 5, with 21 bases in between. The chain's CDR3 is CASADTGRTGETQYF. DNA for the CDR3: TGCGCCAGCGCCGATACCGGCAGAACAGGGGAGACCCAGTACTTC. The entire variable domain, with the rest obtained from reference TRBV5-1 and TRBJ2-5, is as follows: KAGVTQTPRYLIKTRGQQVTLSCSPISGHRSVSWYQQTPGQGLQFLFEYFSETQRNKGNFPGRFSGRQFSNSRSEMNVSTLELGDSALYLCASADTGRTGETQYFGPGTRLLVL.

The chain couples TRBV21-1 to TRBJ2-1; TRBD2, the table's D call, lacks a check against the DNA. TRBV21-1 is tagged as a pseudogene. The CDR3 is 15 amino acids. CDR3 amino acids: CASRFSGGAYNEQFF. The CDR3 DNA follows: TGTGCCAGCAGATTTAGCGGGGGGGCCTACAATGAGCAGTTCTTC.

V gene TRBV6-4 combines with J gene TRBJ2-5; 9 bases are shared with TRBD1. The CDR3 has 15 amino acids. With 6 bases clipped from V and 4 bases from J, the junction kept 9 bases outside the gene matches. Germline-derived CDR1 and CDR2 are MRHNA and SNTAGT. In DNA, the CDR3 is TGTGCCAGCAGCTCCACCACAGGGGGCGTAGAGACCCAGTACTTC. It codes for CASSSTTGGVETQYF.

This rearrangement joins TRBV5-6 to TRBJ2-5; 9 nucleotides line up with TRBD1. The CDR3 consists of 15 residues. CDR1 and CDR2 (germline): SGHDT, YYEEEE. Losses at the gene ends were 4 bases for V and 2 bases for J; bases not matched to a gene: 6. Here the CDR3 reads CASSKWDRVQETQYF. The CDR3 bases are TGTGCCAGCAGCAAATGGGACAGGGTACAAGAGACCCAGTACTTC.

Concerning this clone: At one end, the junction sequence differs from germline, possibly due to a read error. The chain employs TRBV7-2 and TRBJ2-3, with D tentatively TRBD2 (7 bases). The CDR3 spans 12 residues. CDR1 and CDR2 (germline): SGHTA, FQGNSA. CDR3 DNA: TGTGCCAGCAGTCCCCGGCGGGGGCCTTCGGATTTT. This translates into CASSPRRGPSDF.

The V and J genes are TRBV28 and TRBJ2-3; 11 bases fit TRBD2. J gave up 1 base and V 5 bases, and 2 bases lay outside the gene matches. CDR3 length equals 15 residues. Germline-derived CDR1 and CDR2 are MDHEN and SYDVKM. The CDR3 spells CASSNSGGGTDTQYF. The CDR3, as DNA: TGTGCCAGCAGTAATAGCGGGGGGGGCACAGATACGCAGTATTTT. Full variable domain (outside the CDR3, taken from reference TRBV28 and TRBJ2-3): DVKVTQSSRYLVKRTGEKVFLECVQDMDHENMFWYRQDPGLGLRLIYFSYDVKMKEKGDIPEGYSVSREKKERFSLILESASTNQTSMYLCASSNSGGGTDTQYFGPGTRLTVL.

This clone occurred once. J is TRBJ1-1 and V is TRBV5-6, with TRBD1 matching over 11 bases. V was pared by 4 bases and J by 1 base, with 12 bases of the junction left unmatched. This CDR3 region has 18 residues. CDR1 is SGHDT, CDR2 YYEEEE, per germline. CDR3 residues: CASSDRTGGAGRNTEAFF. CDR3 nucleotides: TGTGCCAGCAGCGACCGGACAGGGGGCGCGGGAAGGAACACTGAAGCTTTCTTT.

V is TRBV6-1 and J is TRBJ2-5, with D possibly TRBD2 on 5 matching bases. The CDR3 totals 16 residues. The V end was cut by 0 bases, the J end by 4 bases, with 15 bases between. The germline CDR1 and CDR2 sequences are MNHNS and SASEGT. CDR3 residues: CASSEAGRTSGETQYF. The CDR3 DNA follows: TGTGCCAGCAGTGAAGCGGGGAGAACTTCGGGAGAGACCCAGTACTTC.

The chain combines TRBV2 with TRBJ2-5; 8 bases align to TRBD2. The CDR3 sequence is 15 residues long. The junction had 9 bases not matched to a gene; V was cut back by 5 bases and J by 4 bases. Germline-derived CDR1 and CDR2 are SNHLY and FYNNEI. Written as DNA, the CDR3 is TGTGCCAGCAGTAGCGGGGGCCCAGGGGTAGAGACCCAGTACTTC. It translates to CASSSGGPGVETQYF.

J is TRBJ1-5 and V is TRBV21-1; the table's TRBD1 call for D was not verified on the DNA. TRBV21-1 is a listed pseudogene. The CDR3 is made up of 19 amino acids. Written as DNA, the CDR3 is TGTGCCAGCAGCAAGGGGGTCTGCTCCAGGGGAAAGGGCAATCAGCCCCAGCATTTT. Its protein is CASSKGVCSRGKGNQPQHF.

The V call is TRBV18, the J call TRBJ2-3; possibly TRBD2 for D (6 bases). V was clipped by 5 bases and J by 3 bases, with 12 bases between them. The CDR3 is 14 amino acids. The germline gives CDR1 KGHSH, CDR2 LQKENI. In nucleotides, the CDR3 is TGTGCCAGCTCATCGGGACTGAAAACAGATACGCAGTATTTT. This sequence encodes CASSSGLKTDTQYF.

CDR3 bases: TGCGCCAGCAGCCAACCTAGACAGGGCCATCAGCCCCAGCATTTT. Its protein is CASSQPRQGHQPQHF. The chain uses TRBV4-1 and TRBJ1-5, with 7 bases identical to TRBD1. CDR3 length: 15 amino acids. Losses at the gene ends were 2 bases for V and 5 bases for J; bases not matched to a gene: 6. Germline lookup yields CDR1 MGHRA and CDR2 YSYEKL.

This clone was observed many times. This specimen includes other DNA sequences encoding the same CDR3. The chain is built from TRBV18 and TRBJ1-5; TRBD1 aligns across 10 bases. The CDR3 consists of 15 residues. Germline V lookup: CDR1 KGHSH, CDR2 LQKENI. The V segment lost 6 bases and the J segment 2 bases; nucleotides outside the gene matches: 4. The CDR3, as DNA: TGTGCCAGCTCCCCGGACAGGGGGGGCAATCAGCCCCAGCATTTT. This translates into CASSPDRGGNQPQHF.

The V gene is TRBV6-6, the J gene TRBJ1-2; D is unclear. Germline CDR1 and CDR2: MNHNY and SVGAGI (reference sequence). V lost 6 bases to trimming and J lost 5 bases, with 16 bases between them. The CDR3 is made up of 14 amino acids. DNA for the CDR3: TGTGCCAGCAGAGAGCGATCCGACGGTTATGGCTACACCTTC. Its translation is CASRERSDGYGYTF.

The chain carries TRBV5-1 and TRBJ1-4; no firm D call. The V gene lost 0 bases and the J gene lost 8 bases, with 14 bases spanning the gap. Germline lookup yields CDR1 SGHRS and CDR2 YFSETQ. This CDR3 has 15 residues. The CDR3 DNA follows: TGCGCCAGCAGCTTGGACGGCCCCCCGGGGGAAAAACTGTTTTTT. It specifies CASSLDGPPGEKLFF.

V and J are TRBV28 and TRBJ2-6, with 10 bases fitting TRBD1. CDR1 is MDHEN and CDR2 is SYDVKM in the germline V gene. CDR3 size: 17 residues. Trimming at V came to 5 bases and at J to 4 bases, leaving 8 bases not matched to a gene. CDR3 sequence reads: CASSEDRGRAGANVLTF. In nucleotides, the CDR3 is TGTGCCAGCAGTGAAGACAGGGGGCGAGCCGGGGCCAACGTCCTGACTTTC.

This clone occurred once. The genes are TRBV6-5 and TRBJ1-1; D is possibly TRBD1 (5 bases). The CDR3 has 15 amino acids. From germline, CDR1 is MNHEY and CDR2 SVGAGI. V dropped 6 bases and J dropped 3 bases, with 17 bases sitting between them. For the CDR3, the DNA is TGTGCCAGCAGGTCCCAGGGCGCCGGCCACACTGAAGCTTTCTTT. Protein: CASRSQGAGHTEAFF.

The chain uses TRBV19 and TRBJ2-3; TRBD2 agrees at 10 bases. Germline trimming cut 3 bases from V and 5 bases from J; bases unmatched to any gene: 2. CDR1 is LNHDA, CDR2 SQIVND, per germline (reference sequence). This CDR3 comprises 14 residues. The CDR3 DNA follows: TGTGCCAGTAGTATTAGCGGGGGGCGAGATACGCAGTATTTT. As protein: CASSISGGRDTQYF.

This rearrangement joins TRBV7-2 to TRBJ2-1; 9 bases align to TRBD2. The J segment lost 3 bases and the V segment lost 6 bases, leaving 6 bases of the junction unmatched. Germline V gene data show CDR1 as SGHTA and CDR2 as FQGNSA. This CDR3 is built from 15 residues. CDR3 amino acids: CASRSAGGLYNEQFF. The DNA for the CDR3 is TGTGCCAGCAGGTCAGCGGGGGGACTCTACAATGAGCAGTTCTTC.